This TCR beta chain was sequenced during a study of blood T cell repertoires in COVID-19. Study-wide background: Acute-phase and convalescent COVID-19 samples originated in the United States, Italy and Spain. The analysed material was cDNA or gDNA that came from T cells, B-cell-depleted T cells, or PBMCs.

The germline V gene encodes CDR1 SGHKS and CDR2 YYEKEE (reference sequence). CDR3 length: 14 amino acids. Trimming removed 2 bases at V and 0 bases at J, with 8 bases between. Authors' methods: Researchers report that nucleated cell counts were estimated from reference gene primer amplification. Clones were sequenced by immunoSEQ multiplex PCR, and TCRdb holds only the in-frame ones, with some missing. V and J calls and clone size are given by that table; D and trimming were obtained from the DNA. Counted here are about 120,000 clones, roughly 76% occurring once; the ten biggest clones make up about 10%.

The sequence derives from a human donor in a cohort sampled during active COVID-19. Sequenced sample: peripheral blood. The V gene is TRBV5-5, the J gene TRBJ1-1; TRBD1 is a possible D gene (5 bases). The CDR3 is CASSLRQMNTEAFF. In DNA form, the CDR3 reads TGTGCCAGCAGCTTAAGACAGATGAACACTGAAGCTTTCTTT.